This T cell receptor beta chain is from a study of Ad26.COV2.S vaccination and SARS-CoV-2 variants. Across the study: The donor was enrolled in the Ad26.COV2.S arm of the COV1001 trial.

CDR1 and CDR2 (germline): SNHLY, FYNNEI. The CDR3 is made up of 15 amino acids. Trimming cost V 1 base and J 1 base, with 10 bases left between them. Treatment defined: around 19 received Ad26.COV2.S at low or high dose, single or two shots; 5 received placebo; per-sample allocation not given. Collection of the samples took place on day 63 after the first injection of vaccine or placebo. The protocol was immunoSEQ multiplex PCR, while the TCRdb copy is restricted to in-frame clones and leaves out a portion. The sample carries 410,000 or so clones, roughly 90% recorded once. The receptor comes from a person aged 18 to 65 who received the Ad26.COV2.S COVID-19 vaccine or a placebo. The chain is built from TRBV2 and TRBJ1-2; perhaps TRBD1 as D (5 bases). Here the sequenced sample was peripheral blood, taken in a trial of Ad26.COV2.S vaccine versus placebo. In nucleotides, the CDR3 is TGTGCCAGCAGTGAAGAGGGACGCCTTAACTATGGCTACACCTTC. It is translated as CASSEEGRLNYGYTF.